This record concerns one T cell receptor (beta chain) sequence. CDR1 and CDR2 from the germline V gene are MGHRA and YSYEKL. Trimming stripped 0 bases from V and 2 bases from J, with 13 bases between. This CDR3 has 16 amino acids. The data derive from a study of blood T cell repertoires in COVID-19. Study-level background: Some COVID-19 samples were acute and others convalescent; all came from the United States, Italy and Spain. The analysed material was cDNA or gDNA that came from T cells, B-cell-depleted T cells, or PBMCs.

As handled by the study authors: The authors estimated nucleated cell counts from reference gene primer amplification. Profiling relied on immunoSEQ multiplex PCR, and the TCRdb table lists in-frame clones only, not all of them. V and J calls and clone size come straight from that table; D and trimming were deduced from the DNA. Found here are some 100,000 clones, around 87% of them singletons; the top ten hold around 10%. The chain uses TRBV4-1 and TRBJ1-2, with D unclear. Sequenced material: peripheral blood. The TCR sequence derives from a young woman with acute or convalescent COVID-19. The CDR3 here is CASSQDGGSQNYGYTF. CDR3 DNA sequence: TGCGCCAGCAGCCAAGATGGCGGTTCCCAAAACTATGGCTACACCTTC.